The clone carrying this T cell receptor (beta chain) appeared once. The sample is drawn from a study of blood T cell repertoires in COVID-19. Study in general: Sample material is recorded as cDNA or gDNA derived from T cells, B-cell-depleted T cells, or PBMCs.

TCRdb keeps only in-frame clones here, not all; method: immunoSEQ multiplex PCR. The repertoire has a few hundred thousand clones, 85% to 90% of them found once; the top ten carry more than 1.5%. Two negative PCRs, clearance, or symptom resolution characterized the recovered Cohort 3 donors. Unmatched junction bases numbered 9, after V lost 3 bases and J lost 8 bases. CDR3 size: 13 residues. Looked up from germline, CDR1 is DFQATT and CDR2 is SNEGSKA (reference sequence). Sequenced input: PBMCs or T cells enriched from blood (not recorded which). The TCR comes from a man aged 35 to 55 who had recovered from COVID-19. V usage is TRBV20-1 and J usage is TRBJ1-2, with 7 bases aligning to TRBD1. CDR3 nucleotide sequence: TGCAGTGCTAGTTTCACAGGGGCAGGGGGCTACACCTTC. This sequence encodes CSASFTGAGGYTF.